This T cell receptor (beta chain) derives from a study of T cells in Graves' hyperthyroidism and ophthalmopathy. Study-level information: At the time of initial diagnosis and before any treatment, peripheral blood was collected.

This clonotype was seen a few times. TCR beta CDR3 sequences were amplified from RNA transcripts. A first-round RT-PCR of the TCR CDR3 used the HTBI primer set. TCRdb re-derived calls from the multiplex PCR reads in MiXCR, one entry per CDR3 protein. Of over 450,000 distinct CDR3 sequences listed, around 15% are singletons. The V gene's germline CDR1 is SGHRS and CDR2 YFSETQ. This CDR3 is built from 16 residues. Unmatched junction bases numbered 7, after V lost 3 bases and J lost 4 bases. The source is a woman in her late teens or twenties with Graves' hyperthyroidism. Sequenced input: blood. This chain uses TRBV5-1 with TRBJ2-2, with 9 nucleotides matching TRBD1. CDR3 in DNA: TGCGCCAGCAGCTCCGGGACAGGGAGAGGCACCGGGGAGCTGTTTTTT. It translates to CASSSGTGRGTGELFF.